This is a list of T cell receptor beta chains from one sample in a study of T cells after yellow fever vaccination. One entry per CDR3 protein, called by TCRdb with MiXCR from the 5' RACE reads. Of about 22,000 distinct CDR3 sequences listed, less than 5.5% are singletons. Sequencing was performed on PBMCs, either bulk or a sorted T-cell subset (CD4+, CD8+, memory, or dextramer-sorted; not recorded which), taken around 45 days after the first yellow fever vaccination. The receptors derive from a man in his late teens or twenties who received the YFV17D yellow fever vaccine. Each CDR3 is given with its conserved first and last residue. D genes are given only for firm matches. Size tells how often a clone was seen (once, few, many) or the class of an expanded clone, and some rows leave it out.

d_call | clone_size | j_call | v_call | cdr3_nt | cdr3_aa
- | many | TRBJ2-6 | TRBV11-1 | TGTGCCAGCAGCCGGACAGACTCTGGGGCCAACGTCCTGACTTTC | CASSRTDSGANVLTF
TRBD1 | many | TRBJ1-4 | TRBV28 | TGTGCCAGCAGTACCACAGGGGTAACTAATGAAAAACTGTTTTTT | CASSTTGVTNEKLFF
TRBD1 | many | TRBJ2-1 | TRBV18 | TGTGCCAGCTCCCCGGACAGGGCCAGCTCCTACAATGAGCAGTTCTTC | CASSPDRASSYNEQFF
TRBD1 | many | TRBJ2-7 | TRBV12-3/TRBV12-4 | TGTGCCAGCAGCCGACAGGGGGGCTCCTACGAGCAGTACTTC | CASSRQGGSYEQYF
TRBD1 | many | TRBJ2-7 | TRBV4-2 | TGTGCCAGCAGCCAAGGGCAGGGGGCTTACGAGCAGTACTTC | CASSQGQGAYEQYF
- | many | TRBJ1-3 | TRBV4-3 | TGCGCCAGCAGCCACCCCCCGCCCCGAAACACCATATATTTT | CASSHPPPRNTIYF
- | many | TRBJ2-5 | TRBV19 | TGTGCCAGTAGCACTCACCAGGGGCCGGAGACCCAGTACTTC | CASSTHQGPETQYF
- | many | TRBJ2-6 | TRBV5-6 | TGTGCCAGCAGCCCCACCGCCTTTGGGGCCAACGTCCTGACTTTC | CASSPTAFGANVLTF
- | many | TRBJ1-6 | TRBV4-1 | TGCGCCAGCAGCCAAACAGGGTTTAAGGCTTATTCACCCCTCCACTTT | CASSQTGFKAYSPLHF
TRBD1 | many | TRBJ1-4 | TRBV11-2 | TGTGCCAGCAGCTTAACCTCCCCCGGGACAGGGGGCGATGAAAAACTGTTTTTT | CASSLTSPGTGGDEKLFF
- | many | TRBJ1-2 | TRBV5-6 | TGTGCCAGCAGCTTGGACAGGGTTTTTGATGGCTACACCTTC | CASSLDRVFDGYTF
TRBD2 | many | TRBJ2-3 | TRBV11-2 | TGTGCCAGCAGCCAGACTAGCGGGGGGGTCACAGATACGCAGTATTTT | CASSQTSGGVTDTQYF
- | few | TRBJ1-6 | TRBV7-7 | TGTGCTAGCAGCTTAGGGTCCGGTTCCCCCCTCCACTTT | CASSLGSGSPLHF
- | many | TRBJ2-1 | TRBV7-2 | TGTGCCAGCAGCTTAATGGGGGTTGGGGATGAGCAGTTCTTC | CASSLMGVGDEQFF
- | many | TRBJ2-1 | TRBV7-2 | TGTGCCAGCAGCTTAGTTTTGCACAGGCAAATTGGTGAGCAGTTCTTC | CASSLVLHRQIGEQFF
- | many | TRBJ2-3 | TRBV20-1 | TGCAGTGCTAGTTACAGGGTCAAAACTAGCACAGATACGCAGTATTTT | CSASYRVKTSTDTQYF
TRBD2 | many | TRBJ2-1 | TRBV5-1 | TGCGCCAGCAGCTATACTCCGGGACTAGCGCGCGATGAGCAGTTCTTC | CASSYTPGLARDEQFF
TRBD1 | many | TRBJ1-2 | TRBV5-1 | TGCGCCAGCAGCGCCCGACAGGGGAGATCTGGCTACACCTTC | CASSARQGRSGYTF
- | many | TRBJ1-1 | TRBV18 | TGTGCCAGCTCACCCCAGCCTAACACTGAAGCTTTCTTT | CASSPQPNTEAFF
- | many | TRBJ2-3 | TRBV7-2 | TGTGCCAGCAGCTTGTACGGGGTCACAGATACGCAGTATTTT | CASSLYGVTDTQYF
TRBD1 | many | TRBJ1-1 | TRBV7-9 | TGTGCCAGCACCCTTGGACAGGGGTACACTGAAGCTTTCTTT | CASTLGQGYTEAFF
- | many | TRBJ2-2 | TRBV24-1 | TGTGCCGCTGGGCGGACAGACACCGGGGAGCTGTTTTTT | CAAGRTDTGELFF
TRBD2 | - | TRBJ2-1 | TRBV4-3 | TGCGCCAGCAGCCAAGTAGGTAGCGGGGGGCTTAATGAGCAGTTCTTC | CASSQVGSGGLNEQFF
TRBD2 | many | TRBJ2-3 | TRBV5-4 | TGTGCCAGCAGCTTGGCCTACAGCGGGGGGGATTCAGATACGCAGTATTTT | CASSLAYSGGDSDTQYF
TRBD1 | many | TRBJ1-6 | TRBV18 | TGTGCCAGCTCATCAACGGACAGGGTTAATTCACCCCTCCACTTT | CASSSTDRVNSPLHF
- | many | TRBJ1-2 | TRBV5-1 | TGCGCCAGCAGCTTGGGGTTTAGGACGGAACTTAACTATGGCTACACCTTC | CASSLGFRTELNYGYTF
- | many | TRBJ2-5 | TRBV7-2 | TGTGCCAGCAGCCGCGGGGACTACCAAGAGACCCAGTACTTC | CASSRGDYQETQYF
- | many | TRBJ1-2 | TRBV6-5 | TGTGCCAGCAGCCCCGGGGCGAACTATGGCTACACCTTC | CASSPGANYGYTF
- | many | TRBJ2-2 | TRBV7-9 | TGTGCCAGCAGCTTAAGTGGGTACACCGGGGAGCTGTTTTTT | CASSLSGYTGELFF
TRBD1 | many | TRBJ2-1 | TRBV18 | TGTGCCAGCCCGGGACAGACTCGCAATGAGCAGTTCTTC | CASPGQTRNEQFF
- | many | TRBJ1-1 | TRBV6-2/TRBV6-3 | TGTGCCAGCAGTTACTTCCTAACAGGTAGATACGTCACTGAAGCTTTCTTT | CASSYFLTGRYVTEAFF
- | many | TRBJ2-1 | TRBV11-2 | TGTGCCAGCAGCGCGCAGGGCATCGGCTCCTACAATGAGCAGTTCTTC | CASSAQGIGSYNEQFF
TRBD1 | few | TRBJ1-4 | TRBV2 | TGTGCCAGCAGTAGTTGGACAGGGACCAATGAAAAACTGTTTTTT | CASSSWTGTNEKLFF
TRBD1 | many | TRBJ2-4 | TRBV28 | TGTGCCAGCAGTACCTCGGACAGGAAAAAAAACATTCAGTACTTC | CASSTSDRKKNIQYF
- | many | TRBJ1-5 | TRBV12-3/TRBV12-4 | TGTGCCAGCAGTTCCAGGGGCAGCAATCAGCCCCAGCATTTT | CASSSRGSNQPQHF
- | many | TRBJ2-3 | TRBV5-1 | TGCGCCAGCAGCCCGGGACGGGGGAACACAGATACGCAGTATTTT | CASSPGRGNTDTQYF
- | many | TRBJ2-7 | TRBV20-1 | TGCAGTGCTAGACCCGGACTGTTGAGCTCCTACGAGCAGTACTTC | CSARPGLLSSYEQYF
- | many | TRBJ2-5 | TRBV7-2 | TGTGCCAGCAGCTTAGGTGTGGGGGGGGCCCGGGAGACCCAGTACTTC | CASSLGVGGARETQYF
- | many | TRBJ1-6 | TRBV6-6 | TGTGCCAGCGGCCAGGATAGTTCACCCCTCCACTTT | CASGQDSSPLHF
- | many | TRBJ1-4 | TRBV6-5 | TGTGCCAGCAGTTACCTTGCAACTAATGAAAAACTGTTTTTT | CASSYLATNEKLFF
- | many | TRBJ2-2 | TRBV18 | TGTGCCAGCTCTCCCAGGGCCGACACCGGGGAGCTGTTTTTT | CASSPRADTGELFF
- | many | TRBJ1-5 | TRBV15 | TGTGCCACCAGCAGAGATCGACCAGGCCAGCCCCAGCATTTT | CATSRDRPGQPQHF
- | many | TRBJ1-3 | TRBV4-1 | TGCGCCAGCAGCCAAGAAATGGAATCCACCATATATTTT | CASSQEMESTIYF
- | many | TRBJ2-1 | TRBV5-4 | TGTGCCAGCAGCTCAGGCCTCCCCGGGGGTCGGAACAATGAGCAGTTCTTC | CASSSGLPGGRNNEQFF
- | many | TRBJ2-3 | TRBV4-2 | TGTGCCAGCAGTCAAAACGCCGGGAGTAGCACAGATACGCAGTATTTT | CASSQNAGSSTDTQYF
TRBD1 | many | TRBJ2-5 | TRBV4-3 | TGCGCCAGCAGCCAGAGACAGGGGTCTCAGGAGACCCAGTACTTC | CASSQRQGSQETQYF
TRBD1 | many | TRBJ2-1 | TRBV7-2 | TGTGCCAGCAGCGCCCGACAGGGCAATGAGCAGTTCTTC | CASSARQGNEQFF
- | many | TRBJ2-7 | TRBV15 | TGTGCCACCAGCAGAGATCCCCTATACGAGCAGTACTTC | CATSRDPLYEQYF
- | many | TRBJ2-3 | TRBV5-1 | TGCGCCAGCAGCTTGGGGGGGGCTAGCACAGATACGCAGTATTTT | CASSLGGASTDTQYF
- | many | TRBJ2-2 | TRBV4-2 | TGTGCCAGCAGCCAAGATATCGTCTGGGCCGGGGAGCTGTTTTTT | CASSQDIVWAGELFF
- | few | TRBJ2-3 | TRBV5-6 | TGTGCCAGCAGCTTCGACGCCGGGGCGTCAGATACGCAGTATTTT | CASSFDAGASDTQYF
- | many | TRBJ2-3 | TRBV6-4 | TGTGCCAGCAGAGCTGAACATATGGTCCCAGATACGCAGTATTTT | CASRAEHMVPDTQYF
- | many | TRBJ1-5 | TRBV12-3/TRBV12-4 | TGTGCCAGCAGCCCGGGGGCTGACAGGTTTGGTCAGCCCCAGCATTTT | CASSPGADRFGQPQHF
- | many | TRBJ1-4 | TRBV19 | TGTGCCAGTAACCGGCTTTCATCAACTAATGAAAAACTGTTTTTT | CASNRLSSTNEKLFF
TRBD1 | many | TRBJ2-2 | TRBV24-1 | TGTGCCACCAGTGATTCTCAGGGGGCTCGGACCGGGGAGCTGTTTTTT | CATSDSQGARTGELFF
- | many | TRBJ1-3 | TRBV7-2 | TGTGCCAGCAGTCCTTTCTCACAGGCTGGAAACACCATATATTTT | CASSPFSQAGNTIYF
- | many | TRBJ2-3 | TRBV11-2 | TGTGCCAGCAGCTCCGGCACAGATACGCAGTATTTT | CASSSGTDTQYF